The rows below give T cell receptor beta chains drawn from one sample of a study of cytomegalovirus exposure and HLA in healthy donors. Clones were sequenced by immunoSEQ multiplex PCR, and TCRdb holds only the in-frame ones, with some missing. The sample holds fewer than 70,000 clones, just over 65% seen once. Input material: PBMCs. All receptors come from a woman aged 25-40 years in good health and CMV-seronegative. The CDR3 runs from the conserved cysteine through the conserved F or W. The D gene is left open where the match is weak. A row's size may be missing; if present it is once, few, many or a size class.

>TRBD2|-|TRBV6-4|TRBJ2-3
CASSEGSGGTDTQYF
TGTGCCAGCAGTGAGGGTAGCGGGGGCACAGATACGCAGTATTTT
>TRBD1|-|TRBV6-1|TRBJ1-5
CAITGGRQNQPQHF
TGTGCCATTACAGGGGGGCGGCAAAATCAGCCCCAGCATTTT
>TRBD2|-|TRBV5-4|TRBJ2-3
CASSLASMGLASPDTQYF
TGTGCCAGCAGCTTGGCCTCGATGGGACTAGCGTCCCCAGATACGCAGTATTTT
>-|-|TRBV7-6|TRBJ1-5
CASSPSQDRSSPQHF
TGTGCCAGCAGCCCGAGCCAGGACAGATCTAGCCCCCAGCATTTT
>TRBD1|few|TRBV30|TRBJ2-5
CAWTWDRGRKTQYF
TGTGCCTGGACCTGGGACAGGGGGCGCAAGACCCAGTACTTC
>TRBD1|-|TRBV5-4|TRBJ1-6
CASSQGTGSGSPLHF
TGTGCCAGCAGCCAAGGGACAGGGAGCGGCTCACCCCTCCACTTT
>TRBD1|-|TRBV6-5|TRBJ1-6
CASTLTGTVVSPLHF
TGTGCCAGCACACTGACGGGGACAGTTGTTTCACCCCTCCACTTT
>-|-|TRBV15|TRBJ2-1
CATSRPGSNNEQFF
TGTGCCACCAGCAGGCCCGGGAGCAACAATGAGCAGTTCTTC
>TRBD1|-|TRBV7-2|TRBJ1-1
CASTRTGRMNTEAFF
TGTGCCAGCACCCGGACAGGGCGGATGAACACTGAAGCTTTCTTT
>TRBD1|-|TRBV7-9|TRBJ2-7
CASSPHSGTGNFYEQYF
TGTGCCAGCAGCCCCCACTCCGGGACAGGGAATTTCTACGAGCAGTACTTC
>-|-|TRBV7-9|TRBJ1-1
CASSRTDFEAFF
TGTGCCAGCAGCCGGACAGACTTTGAAGCTTTCTTT
>-|-|TRBV7-9|TRBJ1-1
CASSQNQGNTEAFF
TGTGCCAGCAGTCAAAATCAGGGGAACACTGAAGCTTTCTTT
>-|once|TRBV7-3|TRBJ2-3
CASSSSGHNTDTQYF
TGTGCCAGCAGCTCATCGGGACACAACACAGATACGCAGTATTTT
>-|-|TRBV5-1|TRBJ1-1
CASSLVGGDTEAFF
TGCGCCAGCAGCTTGGTCGGGGGAGACACTGAAGCTTTCTTT
>-|-|TRBV5-6|TRBJ1-5
CASSLRGSYQPQHF
TGTGCCAGCAGCTTGAGGGGGTCTTATCAGCCCCAGCATTTT
>-|-|TRBV5-4|TRBJ1-3
CASSLSLAGNTIYF
TGTGCCAGCAGCCTGAGTCTGGCTGGAAACACCATATATTTT
>-|-|TRBV2|TRBJ2-1
CASSEESFGGFF
TGTGCCAGCAGTGAAGAGTCTTTCGGGGGTTTCTTC
>TRBD1|-|TRBV10-2|TRBJ1-5
CASSSGTEINQPQHF
TGCGCCAGCAGTTCCGGGACAGAAATCAATCAGCCCCAGCATTTT